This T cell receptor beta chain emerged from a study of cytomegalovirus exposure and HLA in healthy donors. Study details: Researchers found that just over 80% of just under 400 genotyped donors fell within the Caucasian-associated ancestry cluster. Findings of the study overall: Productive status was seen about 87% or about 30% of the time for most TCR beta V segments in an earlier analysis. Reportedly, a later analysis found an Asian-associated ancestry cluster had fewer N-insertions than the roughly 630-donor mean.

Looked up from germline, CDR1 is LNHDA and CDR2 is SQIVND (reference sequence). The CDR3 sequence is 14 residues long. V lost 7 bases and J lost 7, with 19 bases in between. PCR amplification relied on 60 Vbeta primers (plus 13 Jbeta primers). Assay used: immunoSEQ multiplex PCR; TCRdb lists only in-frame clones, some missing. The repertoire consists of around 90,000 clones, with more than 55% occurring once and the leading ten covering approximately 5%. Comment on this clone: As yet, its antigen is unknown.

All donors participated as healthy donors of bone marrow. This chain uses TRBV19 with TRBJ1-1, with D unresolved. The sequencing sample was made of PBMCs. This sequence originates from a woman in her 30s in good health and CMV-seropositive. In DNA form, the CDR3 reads TGTGCCAGTAACCAAGGGAGATCTAACGGTGAAGCTTTCTTT. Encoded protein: CASNQGRSNGEAFF.